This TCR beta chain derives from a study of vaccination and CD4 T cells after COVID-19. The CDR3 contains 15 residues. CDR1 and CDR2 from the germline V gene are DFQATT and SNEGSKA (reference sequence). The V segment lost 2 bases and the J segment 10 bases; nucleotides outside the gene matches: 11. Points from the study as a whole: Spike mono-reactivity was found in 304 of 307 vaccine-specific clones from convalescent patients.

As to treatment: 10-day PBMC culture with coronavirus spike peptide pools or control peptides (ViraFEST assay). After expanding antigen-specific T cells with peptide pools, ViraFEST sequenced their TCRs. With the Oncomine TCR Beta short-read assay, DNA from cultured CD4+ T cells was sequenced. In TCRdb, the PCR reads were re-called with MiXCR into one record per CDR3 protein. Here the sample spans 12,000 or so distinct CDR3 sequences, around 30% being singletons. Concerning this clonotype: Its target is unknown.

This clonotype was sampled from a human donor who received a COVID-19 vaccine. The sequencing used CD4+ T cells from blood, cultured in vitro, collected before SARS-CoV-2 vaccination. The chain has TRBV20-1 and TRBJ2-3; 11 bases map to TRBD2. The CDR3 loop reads CSARLSSGGMDSQYF. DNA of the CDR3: TGCAGTGCTAGATTATCTAGCGGGGGGATGGATTCGCAGTATTTT.